This T cell receptor (beta chain) was recorded in a study of tumor-infiltrating lymphocytes in primary liver carcinoma (dated by TCRdb to 2017 to 2019). Describing the broader study: Hepatocellular carcinoma (four) or combined HCC and intrahepatic cholangiocarcinoma (one) was present in the five patients, who were three men and two women aged 30 to 69 years. The five patients had tumors of stage T1-T3 N0M0, with maximum diameters ranging from 4.2 to 10 cm. Each sample produced about 3.5 to 7.13 million productive TCRbeta reads, and read depth showed no significant difference between tissue types. For each liver tumor, the study sampled five regions along with adjacent normal tissue and blood, and applied TCRbeta repertoire sequencing, expression microarrays and whole-exome sequencing. A total of about 35 specimens from 5 patients, comprising 25 or so tumor regions, 5 adjacent noncancerous liver tissues and 5 peripheral blood samples, were covered by TCRbeta repertoire sequencing. Agilent mRNA microarray profiling was performed on the roughly 27 tumor region samples to relate TCRbeta repertoire diversity to the local molecular phenotype. Repertoires from technical replicates were highly reproducible, with mean shared-clone rates roughly 0.87 and correlation coefficients above 0.98.

The research as a whole found: Only the TCR beta chain was sequenced, which likely underestimates true repertoire diversity because unpaired alpha chains were not captured. A significantly larger repertoire fraction was made up by the top 250 clones in tumors than in blood (p = 0.039). Repertoire overlap was higher between tumor regions (mean about 35%) than tumor-adjacent (around 17%) or tumor-blood (14%) pairs, consistent with antigen-driven expansion. The study included only five patients, and the authors note findings should be validated in a larger study. Since the samples were bulk and unsorted, there was no way to compare CD4+ and CD8+ T cell repertoires. Only roughly 7-24% of top clones appeared in all five regions of a tumor, which suggests that tumor-infiltrating T cells are spatially heterogeneous.

Without any cell sorting, total RNA and DNA were co-extracted from approximately 20-30 mg of bulk tissue using the AllPrep DNA/RNA mini kit. Roughly five patients with histopathologically diagnosed primary liver carcinoma underwent surgical resection in China between late 2015 and March 2016. At the time of sampling, the patients had chronic HBV infection and had not received any treatment. Five spatially separated regions were sampled from each tumor: the superior, inferior, left-lateral and right-lateral poles, plus the tumor centre. Histological examination found more than 75% viable tumor cells in every tumor sample. Fresh tumor and adjacent tissue pieces were bisected, with one half stored in RNAlater at -80 degrees C and the other half sent for histology. The CDR3, cysteine through phenylalanine, is 13 amino acids long. The DNA shown is the 39-base CDR3, in frame from base 1. Relative to germline, V is 0 bases shorter and J is 10 bases shorter, with 11 bases between their ends. The germline V gene gives CDR1 as SGHRS and CDR2 as YFSETQ.

Comment on this clonotype: Its antigen has not been determined. No quality values exist for individual bases; no much larger clone is one base distant.

Starting from about 500 ng total RNA, TCRbeta-specific cDNA was produced by reverse transcription with a constant-region primer and ProtoScript II reverse transcriptase. TCRbeta libraries were built with three nested multiplex PCR rounds, a slightly modified ARM-PCR procedure. Each of the first two PCR rounds ran for approximately 10 cycles and used multiplex TRBV1-TRBV30 forward primers together with a Cbeta reverse primer. Sample barcodes and Illumina adapters were added in a final 25-cycle PCR with Deep VentR polymerase. Before sequencing, amplicons of 200-500 bp were purified from gel using a QIAquick gel extraction kit. The TCRbeta amplicons were sequenced with 250-bp paired-end reads on an Illumina HiSeq 2500. The study's processing was this. Quality trimming of reads was performed with Trimmomatic v0.33, and paired reads were merged with FLASH v1.2.11 so that full CDR3 sequences could be recovered. V, D and J germline segments were assigned to the rearranged TCRbeta sequences by MiGEC v1.2.1b. Clonotype statistics, along with Shannon-Wiener diversity indices, were calculated using VDJtools v1.0.0. To cut down on sampling bias, every analysis after diversity analysis relied on just the 250 most abundant clonotypes from each sample. Using fastp trimming at Q25 and MiXCR clonotype assembly, TCRdb reanalyzed the public sequencing data and kept in-frame beta chains. Every CDR3 protein is listed once, alongside the most common genes and DNA of its rows. TCRdb's processing, not the authors', yielded these V and J calls. Within this sample are roughly 100,000 distinct CDR3 sequences, with over 55% of them counted one time only. In total, the top ten clones hold 9.5% of the sample.

This sequence originates from a woman aged 60-75 years with primary liver carcinoma and hepatitis B virus infection. The V and J genes are TRBV5-1 and TRBJ1-5; confidence is insufficient to name the D gene. The sequencing input was liver tumor tissue from sampling region 5. The intended sense of this specimen's cell subset or site label: tumor region T5, tumor centre. The DNA is TGCGCCAGCAGCTTGGTGCCTGAATCACCCCAGCATTTT. It is translated as CASSLVPESPQHF.